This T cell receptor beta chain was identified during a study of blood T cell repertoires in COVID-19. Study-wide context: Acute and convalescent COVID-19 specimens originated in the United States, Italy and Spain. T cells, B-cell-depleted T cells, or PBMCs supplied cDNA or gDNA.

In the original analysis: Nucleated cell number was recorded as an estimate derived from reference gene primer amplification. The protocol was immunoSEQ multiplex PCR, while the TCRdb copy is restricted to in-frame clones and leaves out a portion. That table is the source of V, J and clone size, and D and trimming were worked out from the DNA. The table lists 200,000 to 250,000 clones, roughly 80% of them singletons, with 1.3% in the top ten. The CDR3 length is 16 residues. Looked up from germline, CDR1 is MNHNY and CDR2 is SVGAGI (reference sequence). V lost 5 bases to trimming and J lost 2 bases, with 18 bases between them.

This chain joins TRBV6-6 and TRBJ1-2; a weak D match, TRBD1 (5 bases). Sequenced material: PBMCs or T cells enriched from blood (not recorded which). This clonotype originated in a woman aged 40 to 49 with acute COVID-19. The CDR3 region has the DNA TGTGCCAGCAGTACCCACGGGGGGGAGGTAAACTATGGCTACACCTTC. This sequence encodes CASSTHGGEVNYGYTF.